In its sample, the clone carrying this T cell receptor beta chain was seen many times. Its specificity is unknown. RNA transcripts yielded amplified TCR beta CDR3 regions. The HTBI set primed first-round TCR CDR3 RT-PCR. TCRdb independently ran MiXCR on the multiplex PCR reads; one entry per CDR3 protein. The repertoire consists of hundreds of thousands of distinct CDR3 sequences, with less than 20% occurring once and the leading ten covering approximately 8%. Over 18 months, lack of ophthalmopathy progression marked Graves' hyperthyroidism as stable. For the diagnoses, clinical symptoms, serum thyroxine and TRAb, thyroid ultrasound and orbital computed tomography were used. The sample originates from a study of T cells in Graves' hyperthyroidism and ophthalmopathy. The study's findings and limits: By a 13 V-J model, ophthalmopathy was set apart from stable hyperthyroidism. Model output signaled ophthalmopathy a median roughly 6.1 months ahead of onset.

The receptor was derived from a woman under 30 with Graves' hyperthyroidism. Sequenced material: blood.

CDR3 region: CASRASALTGELFF. CDR3 in DNA: TGTGCCAGCAGGGCTAGCGCCCTCACCGGGGAGCTGTTTTTT. The chain links TRBV7-3 to TRBJ2-2; weak D call: TRBD2 (6 bases). The V end lost 6 bases, the J end lost 4 bases, and 12 bases lay between the germline ends. Per the germline V gene, CDR1 is SGHTA and CDR2 is FQGTGA. The CDR3 runs to 14 residues.